This passage covers 9 T cell receptor beta chains from one sample sequenced in a study of PD-L1 blockade in urothelial cancer. This table comes from immunoSEQ multiplex PCR, and its TCRdb copy is limited to in-frame clones, with some not included. Of 35,000 to 40,000 clones listed, 82% were seen once; the top ten hold less than 20%. The sample consisted of PBMCs, taken around atezolizumab (anti-PD-L1) treatment. These receptors originate from a man in his 60s with urothelial cancer.

The V gene is TRBV28, the J gene TRBJ2-2, with D tentatively TRBD1 (5 bases). Germline CDR1 is MDHEN and CDR2 is SYDVKM. This CDR3 is 15 amino acids long. Trimming removed 7 bases from V and 5 bases from J, with 17 bases in between. The CDR3 here is CASTLQGAHTGELFF. The CDR3 DNA reads TGTGCCAGCACTCTACAAGGGGCCCATACCGGGGAGCTGTTTTTT.

The chain employs TRBV9 and TRBJ2-5, with 7 bases matching TRBD1. The CDR3 consists of 15 residues. The junction had 7 bases not matched to a gene; V was cut back by 0 bases and J by 5 bases. The germline V gene encodes CDR1 SGDLS and CDR2 YYNGEE. CDR3 sequence reads: CASSVGQGKEETQYF. For the CDR3, the DNA is TGTGCCAGCAGCGTAGGACAGGGAAAAGAGGAGACCCAGTACTTC.

The chain links TRBV4-1 to TRBJ1-2; 8 bases align to TRBD1. CDR1 is MGHRA, CDR2 YSYEKL, per germline. Trimming at V came to 0 bases and at J to 6 bases, leaving 18 bases not matched to a gene. This CDR3 is built from 19 residues. CDR3 amino acids: CASSQENWAVPDRADGYTF. CDR3 DNA: TGCGCCAGCAGCCAAGAAAACTGGGCCGTCCCGGACAGGGCCGATGGCTACACCTTC.

The chain joins TRBV5-1 to TRBJ2-3; 15 nucleotides align to TRBD2. CDR1 SGHRS and CDR2 YFSETQ come from the germline V gene. V lost 4 bases, J lost 2 bases, and 8 bases stayed unmatched. This CDR3 is 18 amino acids long. As DNA, the CDR3 is TGCGCCAGCAGCGGACTAGCGGGGGGGCGCCTCGTCACAGATACGCAGTATTTT. Amino acids: CASSGLAGGRLVTDTQYF.

This chain links TRBV7-9 with TRBJ1-1, with TRBD1 identical over 9 bases. The CDR3 is made up of 16 amino acids. Germline CDR1 is SEHNR and CDR2 is FQNEAQ (reference sequence). The junction had 11 bases not matched to a gene; V was cut back by 4 bases and J by 5 bases. CDR3 bases: TGTGCCAGCAGCTCCAATTTGGACAGGGGAAGGACTGAAGCTTTCTTT. It translates to CASSSNLDRGRTEAFF.

The V and J genes are TRBV27 and TRBJ1-5; D is perhaps TRBD1 (5 bases). CDR1 and CDR2 (germline): MNHEY, SMNVEV (reference sequence). V was cut by 3 bases and J by 4 bases, with 19 bases left in between. The CDR3 is 17 residues long. The CDR3 sequence: CASSLDRGVVKNQPQHF. In nucleotides, the CDR3 is TGTGCCAGCAGTTTGGATCGGGGGGTTGTTAAGAATCAGCCCCAGCATTTT.

The chain combines TRBV7-6 with TRBJ1-2; TRBD1 agrees at 9 bases. The germline V gene has CDR1 SGHVS and CDR2 FNYEAQ. CDR3 length equals 14 residues. The ends lost 5 bases at V and 4 bases at J; junction bases unmatched: 5. The CDR3, as DNA: TGTGCCAGCAGCCCGGGACAGGGACTCTATGGCTACACCTTC. It specifies CASSPGQGLYGYTF.

The chain combines TRBV6-5 with TRBJ2-7; 7 bases align to TRBD1. Per germline, CDR1 MNHEY and CDR2 SVGAGI. The CDR3 contains 15 residues. The junction had 9 bases not matched to a gene; V was cut back by 5 bases and J by 2 bases. Here the CDR3 reads CASSTQDRKTYEQYF. In DNA form, the CDR3 reads TGTGCCAGCAGTACCCAGGACAGGAAGACCTACGAGCAGTACTTC.

V and J are TRBV4-1 and TRBJ2-2; TRBD1 agrees at 11 bases. CDR1 and CDR2 (germline): MGHRA, YSYEKL. The CDR3 is 16 amino acids. V lost 3 bases, J lost 0 bases, and 0 bases stayed unmatched. The CDR3 region has the DNA TGCGCCAGCAGCCAGGGACAGGGGGCGAACACCGGGGAGCTGTTTTTT. Protein sequence: CASSQGQGANTGELFF.